The TCR beta chain under discussion was sequenced for a study of tumor and adjacent non-tumor tissue in lung cancer. Study at large: Patients comprised about a dozen adenocarcinoma, 2 squamous cell carcinoma and 1 small cell lung cancer.

Three rounds of nested PCR, following a modified ARM-PCR protocol, produced the TCRbeta library. TCRdb itself ran the multiplex PCR reads through MiXCR, one entry per CDR3 protein. The sample yields 120,000 or so distinct CDR3 sequences, 66% seen once. No cell sorting was done before RNA was extracted from the tissue. The CDR3 runs to 10 residues. CDR1 and CDR2 (germline): DFQATT, SNEGSKA (reference sequence). Trimming removed 7 bases from V and 4 bases from J, with 5 bases in between. Worth noting for this clonotype: A much more abundant neighbour one base away suggests this may be a read error.

The TCR was taken from a man aged 30 to 39 with non-small cell lung cancer. The chain has TRBV20-1 and TRBJ2-1; D is undetermined. Sequenced input: lung tumor tissue. For the CDR3, the DNA is TGCAGTGTGCTTTACAATGAGCAGTTCTTC. This codes for CSVLYNEQFF.